This TCR beta chain was recorded in a study of breast tumors, draining lymph nodes, adjacent tissues. MiXCR was run by TCRdb on the multiplex PCR reads, yielding one entry per CDR3 protein. The data hold around 130,000 distinct CDR3 sequences, with just under 20% observed a single time. Breast cancer patients provided tissue from their axillary draining lymph nodes. General study points: Tumor T cell lymph node origin was a supported hypothesis, not proven.

The V gene end was trimmed by 6 bases and the J gene end by 6 bases; junction bases not matched to a gene: 8. Germline CDR1 and CDR2: DFQATT and SNEGSKA (reference sequence). The CDR3 is made up of 14 amino acids. This clonotype was seen repeatedly, ten times or more. Its antigen is undetermined. The V gene is TRBV20-1, the J gene TRBJ2-3, with 11 bases lining up with TRBD2. The source is a female donor with breast cancer. Some clones in this sample may be carry-over from other donors' samples. Sequencing was carried out using axillary lymph node tissue. The chain's CDR3 is CSAPPSSGGDTQYF. CDR3 sequence (DNA): TGCAGTGCCCCACCTTCTAGCGGGGGGGATACGCAGTATTTT.